The rows below give T cell receptor beta chains drawn from one sample of a study of blood T cell repertoires in COVID-19. Data came from immunoSEQ multiplex PCR; TCRdb stores just in-frame clones and leaves some out. The profile covers approximately 31,000 clones, with 80% to 90% appearing a single time and 4.5% to 6.5% taken by the ten largest. The sample consisted of peripheral blood. The receptors originated from a woman older than 75 with active or convalescent COVID-19. The CDR3 runs from the conserved cysteine through the conserved F or W. D genes are given only for firm matches. Only part of the rows carry a size: once, few, many, or a class if the clone is expanded.

d_gene	j_gene	abundance	v_gene	CDR3nt	CDR3aa
TRBD2	TRBJ2-1	-	TRBV6-5	TGTGCCAGCAGCTCTAGCGGGAGCTCCTACAATGAGCAGTTCTTC	CASSSSGSSYNEQFF
TRBD1	TRBJ1-6	-	TRBV4-1	TGCGCCAGCAGCCAAGATTGGAGGACAGGGAATTCACCCCTCCACTTT	CASSQDWRTGNSPLHF
TRBD2	TRBJ2-1	-	TRBV20-1	TGCAGTGCTAGTGAACCGGGACTAGCGTCTAGCTCCTACAATGAGCAGTTCTTC	CSASEPGLASSSYNEQFF
-	TRBJ1-4	-	TRBV3-1/TRBV3-2	TGTGCCAGCACCTACCCGGAGCCTGCCTATAATGAAAAACTGTTTTTT	CASTYPEPAYNEKLFF
TRBD1	TRBJ1-1	-	TRBV5-1	TGCGCCAGCAGCTTGGAAACAGGGGGGACTGAAGCTTTCTTT	CASSLETGGTEAFF
-	TRBJ2-5	-	TRBV11-3	TGTGCCAGCACCTCTGGGGGGGGCCGGGAGACCCAGTACTTC	CASTSGGGRETQYF
-	TRBJ2-7	-	TRBV7-8	TGTGCCAGCAGCTTAGCGGGGCACCCCGCGCAGTACTTC	CASSLAGHPAQYF
-	TRBJ1-2	-	TRBV7-8	TGTGCCAGCAGCTTAGGCCTTACAGTCCCACCAACGGATGGCTACACCTTC	CASSLGLTVPPTDGYTF
-	TRBJ2-5	-	TRBV29-1	TGCAGCGTTGATTGGGCAGGTAGAGAGACCCAGTACTTC	CSVDWAGRETQYF
-	TRBJ2-3	-	TRBV7-8	TGTGCCAGCAGCTCCCTTGGCCCCATACGATCAGATACGCAGTATTTT	CASSSLGPIRSDTQYF
-	TRBJ2-1	-	TRBV28	TGTGCCAGCAGTCAACTAGCAGGTGAGCAGTTCTTC	CASSQLAGEQFF
TRBD2	TRBJ2-3	few	TRBV4-3	TGCGCCAGCAGCCCTGGGACTAACACAGATACGCAGTATTTT	CASSPGTNTDTQYF
TRBD1	TRBJ1-6	once	TRBV15	TGTGCCACCAGCAGAGTAGCAGGGGGCGCAGGGTCCCTCCACTTT	CATSRVAGGAGSLHF
-	TRBJ2-7	-	TRBV7-2	TGTGCCAGCAGCCTAGATGGGCGGGACGACTACGAGCAGTACTTC	CASSLDGRDDYEQYF
-	TRBJ2-2	-	TRBV4-1	TGCGCCAGCAGCCAAGATTCAGGTTCAGCCGGGGAGCTGTTTTTT	CASSQDSGSAGELFF
-	TRBJ2-7	-	TRBV4-3	TGCGCCAGCAGCCAAGATCGGAGCTACGAGCAGTACTTC	CASSQDRSYEQYF
TRBD1	TRBJ2-7	-	TRBV11-3	TGTGCCAGCAGCCCGACAGGGGGCCCCTACGAGCAGTACTTC	CASSPTGGPYEQYF
TRBD2	TRBJ2-1	-	TRBV10-3	TGTGCCACTTGGACTAGCGGGGATGAGCAGTTCTTC	CATWTSGDEQFF
TRBD1	TRBJ2-5	-	TRBV7-9	TGTGCCAGCAGCTTAGGGGTTGCCGGGACAGGGGTACACTTC	CASSLGVAGTGVHF
-	TRBJ1-4	-	TRBV5-1	TGCGCCAGCAGCTCCAGGACGGGAGGGATGGCTGAAAAACTGTTTTTT	CASSSRTGGMAEKLFF
TRBD1	TRBJ1-2	-	TRBV18	TGTGCCAGCTCACCGGACAGGGAAAGTGGCTACACCTTC	CASSPDRESGYTF
TRBD1	TRBJ1-1	-	TRBV12-5	TGTGCTAGTGGGTTTGGACAGGGTGTGAACACTGAAGCTTTCTTT	CASGFGQGVNTEAFF
-	TRBJ2-5	-	TRBV13	TGTGCCAGCAGCTTTAAGGGGGTGGAAGAGACCCAGTACTTC	CASSFKGVEETQYF
TRBD1	TRBJ1-6	-	TRBV30	TGTGCCTGGGGGACAGGGGTTGCTTCACCCCTCCACTTT	CAWGTGVASPLHF
TRBD1	TRBJ1-3	-	TRBV5-1	TGCGCCAGCAGGTTGGTGCCGGGGACAGGGACCTCTGGAAACACCATATATTTT	CASRLVPGTGTSGNTIYF
TRBD2	TRBJ2-1	-	TRBV6-4	TGTGCCAGCAGCGCCACTAGCGGAACCTACAATGAGCAGTTCTTC	CASSATSGTYNEQFF
-	TRBJ2-2	-	TRBV12-3/TRBV12-4	TGTGCCAGCAAGGTAGCGGAGGCCGGGGAGCTGTTTTTT	CASKVAEAGELFF
TRBD1	TRBJ1-2	-	TRBV6-2/TRBV6-3	TGTGCCAGCAGTCGGACAGGCCTCTACACCTTC	CASSRTGLYTF
-	TRBJ1-2	-	TRBV28	TGTGCCAGCAGCTATCACGGCAGGGCTAACTATGGCTACACCTTC	CASSYHGRANYGYTF
-	TRBJ2-7	-	TRBV21-1	TGTGCCAGCAGCTCCCTCCAGGGACAGGCCAACTACGAGCAGTACTTC	CASSSLQGQANYEQYF
TRBD1	TRBJ1-2	-	TRBV19	TGTGCCAGCAGAAGGGGGCAGGACTATGGCTACACCTTC	CASRRGQDYGYTF
-	TRBJ2-3	-	TRBV5-1	TGCGCCAGCAGCTTGGCGCTGGCGGGGACAGATACGCAGTATTTT	CASSLALAGTDTQYF
TRBD2	TRBJ2-1	few	TRBV7-9	TGTGCCAGCAGCAAAACCCCAAGACTAGCGGCGTTGTACTACAATGAGCAGTTCTTC	CASSKTPRLAALYYNEQFF
TRBD1	TRBJ1-2	-	TRBV5-5	TGTGCCAGCAGCGGAACCGGGACAGGAGTCTTTTTTGACTATGGCTACACCTTC	CASSGTGTGVFFDYGYTF
-	TRBJ2-1	-	TRBV9	TGTGCCAGCAGCGTAGGGGCTTGGGGCAGGGAACAAAATGAGCAGTTCTTC	CASSVGAWGREQNEQFF
TRBD2	TRBJ2-1	-	TRBV7-3	TGTGCCAGCAGCCCCATTCCCCCGGGACTAGCGAATTCCAATGAGCAGTTCTTC	CASSPIPPGLANSNEQFF
TRBD1	TRBJ2-7	-	TRBV11-3	TGTGCCAGCATGGGACAGGGCTACGAGCAGTACTTC	CASMGQGYEQYF
-	TRBJ2-6	-	TRBV30	TGTGCCTGGAGAGGGGACAACTCTGGGGCCAACGTCCTGACTTTC	CAWRGDNSGANVLTF
TRBD2	TRBJ2-1	-	TRBV24-1	TGTGCCACCAGTGACCAAGGACTAGCGGGAACCAATGAGCAGTTCTTC	CATSDQGLAGTNEQFF
TRBD2	TRBJ2-7	-	TRBV5-6	TGTGCCAGCAGCTTAATAGCGGGAATCTCTCACGAGCAGTACTTC	CASSLIAGISHEQYF
TRBD1	TRBJ1-3	-	TRBV30	TGTGCCGGAACAGGGGGAGGAAACACCATATATTTT	CAGTGGGNTIYF
TRBD2	TRBJ2-1	-	TRBV9	TGTGCCAGCAGCGTGACTAGCGGTTTCAATGAGCAGTTCTTC	CASSVTSGFNEQFF
-	TRBJ1-2	-	TRBV5-1	TGCGCCAGCAGCTTGGGGGCAGGGGTTGGTTATGGCTACACCTTC	CASSLGAGVGYGYTF
-	TRBJ1-4	-	TRBV10-3	TGTGCCATCAGCGCAGGTGGGGGGGAAAAACTGTTTTTT	CAISAGGGEKLFF
-	TRBJ1-1	-	TRBV6-5	TGTGCCAGCGGTCAGGTACGCGACACTGAAGCTTTCTTT	CASGQVRDTEAFF
-	TRBJ1-1	-	TRBV28	TGTGCCAGCACCCTCTCTGGCAGGCCGACCGGGGGTGGAGCTTTCTTT	CASTLSGRPTGGGAFF
TRBD2	TRBJ2-5	-	TRBV5-1	TGCGCCAGCAGCTTGTTCCTTGCGGGGGGGCAGGGAGAGACCCAGTACTTC	CASSLFLAGGQGETQYF
-	TRBJ1-1	-	TRBV6-2/TRBV6-3	TGTGCCAGCAGTTACGGGCCCTACACTGAAGCTTTCTTT	CASSYGPYTEAFF
-	TRBJ2-1	-	TRBV6-6	TGTGCCAGCAGTTACTCGAATACTAGAGATGAGCAGTTCTTC	CASSYSNTRDEQFF